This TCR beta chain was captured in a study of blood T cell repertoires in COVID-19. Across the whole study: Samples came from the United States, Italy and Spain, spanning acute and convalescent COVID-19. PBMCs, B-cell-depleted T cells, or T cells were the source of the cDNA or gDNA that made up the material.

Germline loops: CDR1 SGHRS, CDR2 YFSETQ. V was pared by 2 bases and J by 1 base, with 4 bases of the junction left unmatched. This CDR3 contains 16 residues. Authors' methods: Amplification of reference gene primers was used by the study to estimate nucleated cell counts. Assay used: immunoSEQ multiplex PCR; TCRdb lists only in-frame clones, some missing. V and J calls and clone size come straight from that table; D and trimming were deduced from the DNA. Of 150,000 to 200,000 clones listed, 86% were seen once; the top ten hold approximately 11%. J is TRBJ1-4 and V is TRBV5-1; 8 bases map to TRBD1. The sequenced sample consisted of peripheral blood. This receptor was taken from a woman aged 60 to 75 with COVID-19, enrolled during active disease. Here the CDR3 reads CASSFDRGGTNEKLFF. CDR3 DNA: TGCGCCAGCAGCTTCGACAGGGGAGGAACTAATGAAAAACTGTTTTTT.